A single sample is the source of the 24 T cell receptor beta chains below, sequenced in a study of T cells of healthy individuals. TCRdb ran MiXCR on the 5' RACE reads and lists one entry per CDR3 protein. The sample consists of just over 40,000 distinct CDR3 sequences, 4% to 5.5% of them appearing once. These receptor sequences come from a human donor in good health.

This clonotype appeared many times. The rearrangement uses TRBV4-1 and TRBJ2-3; maybe TRBD2 (6 bases). The V and J ends lost 0 bases and 6 bases respectively, with 16 bases between them. The CDR3 extends over 16 amino acids. CDR1 is MGHRA and CDR2 is YSYEKL in the germline V gene. The CDR3 DNA sequence: TGCGCCAGCAGCCAAGAAGGGTCTGGAGGGAGGGATACGCAGTATTTT. Translated, it gives CASSQEGSGGRDTQYF.

J is TRBJ2-1 and V is TRBV6-1; 9 positions match TRBD1. The V segment lost 8 bases and the J segment 5 bases; nucleotides outside the gene matches: 1. Germline CDR1 is MNHNS and CDR2 is SASEGT. CDR3 length: 12 residues. The CDR3 nucleotides are TGTGCCAGCGGACAGGGGCACAATGAGCAGTTCTTC. Translated: CASGQGHNEQFF.

The CDR3 coding sequence is TGTGCCAGCAGCCAAGGGGCGGGAGTGGGCTACGAGCAGTACTTC. Encoded protein: CASSQGAGVGYEQYF. The V and J genes are TRBV4-2 and TRBJ2-7, with 7 bases matching TRBD2. The CDR3 loop spans 15 amino acids. Germline V gives CDR1 LGHNA, CDR2 YNFKEQ. After removal of 1 base from V and 3 bases from J, the junction contained 6 bases not matched to a gene.

This clonotype has only a few counts. The J gene is TRBJ1-1, the V gene TRBV6-2 or TRBV6-3; 7 bases agree with TRBD1. V lost 2 bases and J lost 1; bases outside the gene matches: 19. There are 20 residues in the CDR3. Germline V gene sequence: CDR1 MNHEY, CDR2 SVGEGT. CDR3 region: CASSYTRGRLVSDRNTEAFF. The DNA of the CDR3 is TGTGCCAGCAGTTACACAAGGGGGCGCTTGGTAAGTGACCGGAACACTGAAGCTTTCTTT.

The chain uses TRBV3-1 and TRBJ2-1; 12 bases are a match to TRBD2. CDR3 length equals 16 residues. The trim removed 3 bases at V and 2 bases at J, leaving 2 bases unmatched. Germline CDR1 and CDR2: LGHDT and YNNKEL (reference sequence). In DNA form, the CDR3 reads TGTGCCAGCAGCCACCTAGCGGGGGGGCCCTACAATGAGCAGTTCTTC. Translating it yields CASSHLAGGPYNEQFF.

This chain connects TRBV15 to TRBJ1-5; D might be TRBD1 (6 bases). This CDR3 spans 19 amino acids. V lost 0 bases to trimming and J lost 2 bases, with 20 bases between them. Germline V gives CDR1 LNHNV, CDR2 YYDKDF (reference sequence). For the CDR3, the DNA is TGTGCCACCAGCAGAGATTTGCCAGGGGAGGGTCTGGGCAATCAGCCCCAGCATTTT. This gives the protein CATSRDLPGEGLGNQPQHF.

The chain has TRBV20-1 and TRBJ1-6; D call uncertain. Looked up from germline, CDR1 is DFQATT and CDR2 is SNEGSKA (reference sequence). CDR3 size: 11 residues. V was pared by 6 bases and J by 10 bases, with 10 bases between. The CDR3 DNA is TGCAGTGCGACCTTTCGGTCACCCCTCCACTTT. It specifies CSATFRSPLHF.

This clonotype appeared many times. The CDR3 reads CASSINRARSNSPLHF. The CDR3 DNA follows: TGTGCCAGCAGCATCAACAGGGCGCGCAGCAATTCACCCCTCCACTTT. This sequence joins TRBV5-6 and TRBJ1-6; a possible D gene is TRBD1 (6 bases). Germline lookup yields CDR1 SGHDT and CDR2 YYEEEE. Trimming took off 4 bases at V and 7 bases at J, with 18 bases between the two ends. The CDR3 totals 16 residues.

The table lists this clonotype with many counts. V usage is TRBV13 and J usage is TRBJ2-3; D remains unclear. Germline CDR1 is PRHDT and CDR2 is FYEKMQ (reference sequence). Trimming stripped 2 bases from V and 2 bases from J, with 17 bases between. CDR3 size: 17 residues. As DNA, the CDR3 is TGTGCCAGCAGCTTATATGGCACAGATGGTTCCACAGATACGCAGTATTTT. It encodes CASSLYGTDGSTDTQYF.

The rearrangement joins TRBV13 to TRBJ2-3, with 9 bases fitting TRBD1. The CDR3 is 21 amino acids. The ends lost 0 bases at V and 0 bases at J; junction bases unmatched: 16. In germline, CDR1 is PRHDT, CDR2 FYEKMQ (reference sequence). In DNA form, the CDR3 reads TGTGCCAGCAGCTTAGGCCGGCTTGCCCGGGACAGGGCTTCTAGCACAGATACGCAGTATTTT. It is translated as CASSLGRLARDRASSTDTQYF.

This clonotype was counted at least ten times. The chain couples TRBV5-4 to TRBJ2-1; 13 bases fit TRBD2. The CDR3 is 16 residues long. Germline CDR1 is SGHNT and CDR2 is YYREEE (reference sequence). V was pared by 5 bases and J by 7 bases, with 9 bases of the junction left unmatched. The chain's CDR3 is CASRKGTSGTGNEQFF. CDR3 coding DNA: TGTGCCAGCAGAAAGGGGACTAGCGGGACGGGTAATGAGCAGTTCTTC.

This clonotype turned up a few times. The genes are TRBV5-1 and TRBJ2-7; 11 bases are a match to TRBD1. CDR1 is SGHRS, CDR2 YFSETQ, per germline. The V gene end was trimmed by 7 bases and the J gene end by 3 bases; junction bases not matched to a gene: 12. This CDR3 has 16 residues. CDR3 bases: TGCGCCAGCTCAAACAAAAGGACAGGGGGCTTCTACGAGCAGTACTTC. It yields the protein CASSNKRTGGFYEQYF.

This clonotype appeared many times. V gene TRBV3-1 combines with J gene TRBJ1-1, with TRBD1 as a possible D gene (6 bases). Per the germline V gene, CDR1 is LGHDT and CDR2 is YNNKEL (reference sequence). This CDR3 spans 12 amino acids. V lost 0 bases to trimming and J lost 10 bases, with 9 bases between them. CDR3 residues: CASSQDGQLAFF. CDR3 DNA sequence: TGTGCCAGCAGCCAAGACGGACAGCTAGCTTTCTTT. Looking up the rest from reference TRBV3-1 and TRBJ1-1 gives the full variable domain: DTAVSQTPKYLVTQMGNDKSIKCEQNLGHDTMYWYKQDSKKFLKIMFSYNNKELIINETVPNRFSPKSPDKAHLNLHINSLELGDSAVYFCASSQDGQLAFFGQGTRLTVV.

This clonotype showed up many times. CDR3 coding DNA: TGTGCCAGCAGTGACTCTGGTGGCGGGGGGGCTGCGGATACGCAGTATTTT. It specifies CASSDSGGGGAADTQYF. The chain is built from TRBV6-4 and TRBJ2-3, with 9 bases identical to TRBD2. The V gene's germline CDR1 is MRHNA and CDR2 SNTAGT. V trimming: 0 bases; J trimming: 6 bases; junction bases outside the gene matches: 10. The CDR3 sequence is 17 residues long.

This clonotype was detected only a few times. This chain uses TRBV6-1 with TRBJ1-1; D ambiguous. V lost 6 bases and J 1 base, leaving 6 bases between the germline ends. Germline-derived CDR1 and CDR2 are MNHNS and SASEGT. This CDR3 spans 12 amino acids. CDR3 protein: CASRAPNTEAFF. The CDR3 nucleotides are TGTGCCAGCAGGGCCCCGAACACTGAAGCTTTCTTT.

This clonotype appeared many times. This chain uses TRBV10-3 with TRBJ2-7, with D unresolved. This CDR3 contains 12 residues. Trimming took off 0 bases at V and 3 bases at J, with 3 bases between the two ends. Germline-derived CDR1 and CDR2 are ENHRY and SYGVKD. CDR3 loop: CAISESGYEQYF. CDR3 nucleotide sequence: TGTGCCATCAGTGAGTCGGGCTACGAGCAGTACTTC.

This clonotype was observed a handful of times. V and J are TRBV14 and TRBJ2-7; 11 bases are shared with TRBD1. The junction had 3 bases not matched to a gene; V was cut back by 4 bases and J by 7 bases. Germline loops: CDR1 SGHDN, CDR2 FVKESK. This CDR3 comprises 13 residues. The CDR3 coding sequence is TGTGCCAGCAGCCCTGGGACAGGGGGTGAGCAGTACTTC. Translation: CASSPGTGGEQYF.

This clonotype has more than one count but fewer than ten. The J gene is TRBJ2-1, the V gene TRBV4-1, with 8 bases aligning to TRBD2. The CDR3 length is 16 residues. Trimming removed 0 bases from V and 4 bases from J; junction bases left unmatched: 5. Germline V gene data show CDR1 as MGHRA and CDR2 as YSYEKL. Here the CDR3 reads CASSQDSSGTYNEQFF. Written as DNA, the CDR3 is TGCGCCAGCAGCCAAGATAGTAGCGGGACTTACAATGAGCAGTTCTTC.

This clonotype was picked up many times. This chain connects TRBV5-6 to TRBJ2-3; D is ambiguous. The CDR3 length is 12 residues. Germline CDR1 is SGHDT and CDR2 is YYEEEE. The V end was cut by 3 bases, the J end by 4 bases, with 6 bases between. The CDR3 region is CASSYPADTQYF. The CDR3 region has the DNA TGTGCCAGCAGCTATCCCGCAGATACGCAGTATTTT.

This clonotype occurred many times. V and J are TRBV15 and TRBJ1-6; 7 nucleotides match TRBD1. The germline V gene encodes CDR1 LNHNV and CDR2 YYDKDF (reference sequence). The CDR3 consists of 18 residues. Germline trimming cut 0 bases from V and 6 bases from J; bases unmatched to any gene: 11. CDR3 residues: CATSRDRAGGSTNSPLHF. The CDR3 DNA sequence: TGTGCCACCAGCAGAGATCGGGCAGGGGGTTCGACTAATTCACCCCTCCACTTT. Looking up the rest from reference TRBV15 and TRBJ1-6 gives the full variable domain: DAMVIQNPRYQVTQFGKPVTLSCSQTLNHNVMYWYQQKSSQAPKLLFHYYDKDFNNEADTPDNFQSRRPNTSFCFLDIRSPGLGDTAMYLCATSRDRAGGSTNSPLHFGNGTRLTVT.

The V gene is TRBV7-8, the J gene TRBJ2-7; tentative D call: TRBD1 (5 bases). Germline CDR1 SGHVS, CDR2 FQNEAQ. This CDR3 is built from 17 residues. Trimming took off 4 bases at V and 3 bases at J, with 22 bases between the two ends. CDR3 sequence reads: CASSSTTVRARNYEQYF. The CDR3 nucleotides are TGTGCCAGCAGCTCCACCACCGTCAGGGCTAGGAACTACGAGCAGTACTTC.

The V gene is TRBV2, the J gene TRBJ2-3, with 12 bases fitting TRBD2. The CDR3 is 15 residues long. Germline V gene sequence: CDR1 SNHLY, CDR2 FYNNEI. Trimming took 6 bases from V and 3 from J; bases not matched to a gene: 4. Written as DNA, the CDR3 is TGTGCCAGCAGGCCGACTAGCGGGGGAACAGATACGCAGTATTTT. Its protein product is CASRPTSGGTDTQYF.

This chain uses TRBV9 with TRBJ2-4; D might be TRBD2 (6 bases). This CDR3 region has 16 residues. The germline CDR1 and CDR2 sequences are SGDLS and YYNGEE. Trimming left V 2 bases short and J 0 bases short, with 12 bases between. CDR3 coding DNA: TGTGCCAGCAGCGTCAGTAGCGGTCTAGCCAAAAACATTCAGTACTTC. Its translation is CASSVSSGLAKNIQYF. Looking up the rest from reference TRBV9 and TRBJ2-4 gives the full variable domain: DSGVTQTPKHLITATGQRVTLRCSPRSGDLSVYWYQQSLDQGLQFLIQYYNGEERAKGNILERFSAQQFPDLHSELNLSSLELGDSALYFCASSVSSGLAKNIQYFGAGTRLSVL.

By sample share, this clonotype is medium-sized. The rearrangement joins TRBV20-1 to TRBJ2-3; 11 bases are shared with TRBD2. The CDR3 is 16 amino acids. V shed 0 bases and J 2 bases; nucleotides not matched to a gene: 4. Germline lookup yields CDR1 DFQATT and CDR2 SNEGSKA (reference sequence). CDR3 coding DNA: TGCAGTGCTAGAGAGGAACTAGCGGGAGACACAGATACGCAGTATTTT. It translates to CSAREELAGDTDTQYF.